Reported below is one T cell receptor beta chain. The data were taken from a study of early T cells in non-severe SARS-CoV-2 infection. TCRdb re-analysed the 5' RACE reads in MiXCR, keeping a single row per CDR3 protein. Of tens of thousands of distinct CDR3 sequences listed, about 12% are singletons. J gave up 3 bases and V 4 bases, and 9 bases lay outside the gene matches. The CDR3 contains 16 residues. The chain employs TRBV12-3 or TRBV12-4 and TRBJ2-3; 8 bases map to TRBD1. The sequence came from an adult who was a healthcare worker with PCR-confirmed SARS-CoV-2 infection or an uninfected control (not recorded which). This specimen consisted of whole blood, obtained at baseline. This CDR3 is CASSSGAGGSTDTQYF. CDR3 nucleotide sequence: TGTGCCAGCAGTTCCGGTGCAGGGGGCTCGACAGATACGCAGTATTTT.